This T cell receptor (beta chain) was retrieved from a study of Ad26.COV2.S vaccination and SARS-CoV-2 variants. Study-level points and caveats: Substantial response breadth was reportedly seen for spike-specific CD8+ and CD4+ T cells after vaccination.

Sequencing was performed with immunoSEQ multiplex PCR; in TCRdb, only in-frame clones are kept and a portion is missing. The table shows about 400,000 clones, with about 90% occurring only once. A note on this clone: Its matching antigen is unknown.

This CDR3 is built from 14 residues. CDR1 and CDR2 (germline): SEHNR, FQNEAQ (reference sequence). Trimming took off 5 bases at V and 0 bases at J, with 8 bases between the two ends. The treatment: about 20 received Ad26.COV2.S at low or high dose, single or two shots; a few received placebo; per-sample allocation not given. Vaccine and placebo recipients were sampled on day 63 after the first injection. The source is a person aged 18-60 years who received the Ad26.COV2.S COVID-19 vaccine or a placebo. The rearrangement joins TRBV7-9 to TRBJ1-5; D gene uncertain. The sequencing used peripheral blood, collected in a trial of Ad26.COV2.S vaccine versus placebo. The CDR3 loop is CASSQTVSNQPQHF. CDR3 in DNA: TGTGCCAGCAGCCAGACCGTTAGCAATCAGCCCCAGCATTTT.